This note documents a single T cell receptor beta chain sequence. Its recognized antigen is unknown. No base-level quality is on record; no much larger clone is a single base apart. V drops 1 base and J drops 6 bases, leaving 12 bases in between. The CDR3 has 14 amino acids, counting the end cysteine and phenylalanine. Of all the DNA, just the CDR3 is kept, 42 bases in frame from base 1. Based on the germline V gene, the CDR1 and CDR2 sequences are SGHVS and FQNEAQ. In the paper's terms, the time point label means: after neoadjuvant nivolumab, at surgical resection. Patients had been newly diagnosed with stage II-IVA oral cavity squamous cell carcinoma, and no prior systemic or radiation treatment had been given to the patients. The cohort was made up of patients with locally advanced, HPV-negative oral cavity squamous cell carcinoma. The samples were obtained from a longitudinal correlative study of a single-arm phase II trial testing neoadjuvant nivolumab in oral cavity squamous cell carcinoma. Subject-matched pre- and post-treatment PBMCs and tumors from three responders and three non-responders were subjected to genomic DNA-based TCRbeta sequencing. The Maxwell RSC DNA from Tissue kit was used to isolate genomic DNA from tumor tissue.

The data stem from a study of neoadjuvant anti-PD-1 for oral cavity cancer (dated by TCRdb to the early 2020s). Regarding the study in general: Patients mostly received three to four biweekly doses of nivolumab at 3 mg/kg before curative-intent surgical resection. There were 12 patients in the parent correlative cohort, and the response rate was roughly 34%. For patients who did not progress, a fourth nivolumab dose was given around day 43, followed by definitive surgical resection on days 50-56. Under RECIST 1.1, a patient counted as a responder if showing complete response, partial response or stable disease, and as a non-responder if showing progression. Beyond this particular receptor, the publication reports: Higher pretreatment blood Treg/Th17 ratios correlated with higher pretreatment blood TCRbeta clonality and lower post-treatment tumor TCRbeta clonality. The TCR analyses had only three patients in each response group, and the authors called for validation in larger cohorts. Larger post-treatment sizes of preexisting intratumoral clones correlated with greater tumor shrinkage, suggesting expansion of preexisting clones contributed to response.

Survey sequencing of tumors used two replicates per sample, and the tumor libraries mostly started from about 5.2 ug of input genomic DNA. Following the manufacturer's instructions, the team built TCRbeta libraries using the immunoSEQ hsTCRbeta kit. Sequencing of the completed libraries took place using an Illumina NovaSeq 6000 S4 flow cell after they had been pooled to around 3 nM. As for the authors' bioinformatics: Raw data preprocessing and quality control were performed with the immunoSEQ Analyzer. The analysis was restricted to productive rearrangements, with each unique CDR3 amino acid sequence defining a clonotype. Repertoire clonality was estimated as the Gini-Simpson index, computed with the R package tcR. Gini indices were compared with Student's t test, and associations with tumor size change were assessed by Pearson correlation. Sourced from immuneACCESS, this table was stored by TCRdb with only in-frame sequences that have V and J called. A share of the clones is absent; for the studies checked, an unresolved V gene accounts for under half, and the remainder has no known explanation. From that table come the V and J calls and clone size; the DNA was used to work out D and trimming. The sample profile shows nearly 15,000 clones; roughly 41% of them were found once. The leading ten clones occupy approximately 43% of the sample.

The receptor comes from a person aged 35-80 years with oral cavity squamous cell carcinoma. The rearranged chain carries TRBV7-8 and TRBJ1-2; confidence is insufficient to name the D gene. The material sequenced was tumor tissue, taken after nivolumab (anti-PD-1) treatment. The nucleotides are TGTGCCAGCAGCTTAGAGGCTACCTGGGATGGCTACACCTTC. Translated, this is CASSLEATWDGYTF.